These 2 T cell receptor beta chains originate from one sample sequenced in a study of blood T cell repertoires in COVID-19. Sequencing was performed with immunoSEQ multiplex PCR; in TCRdb, only in-frame clones are kept and a portion is missing. This table holds about 400,000 clones, about 90% found once. Material: PBMCs or T cells enriched from blood (not recorded which). The receptor source for this set is a man aged 40-49 years in a cohort exposed to, infected with or recovered from COVID-19 (not recorded which).

The rearrangement uses TRBV10-3 and TRBJ2-7; 7 bases agree with TRBD1. This CDR3 is built from 14 residues. Germline V gene lookup returns CDR1 ENHRY and CDR2 SYGVKD. CDR3 residues: CFTPGQENNYEQYF. In DNA, the CDR3 is TGTTTCACCCCCGGACAGGAAAATAACTACGAGCAGTACTTC.

The chain has TRBV6-5 and TRBJ2-7, with TRBD1 matching over 11 bases. Losses at the gene ends were 6 bases for V and 2 bases for J; bases not matched to a gene: 0. The CDR3 spans 13 residues. Germline CDR1 and CDR2: MNHEY and SVGAGI. The CDR3 DNA reads as TGTGCCAGCAGGGACAGGGGGCCCTACGAGCAGTACTTC. Residues: CASRDRGPYEQYF.